One TCR beta chain is described in this entry. This CDR3 contains 15 residues. The V end lost 1 base, the J end lost 5 bases, and 13 bases lay between the germline ends. Germline V CDR1 and CDR2: SGHRS, YFSETQ. TCRdb's table, derived via immunoSEQ multiplex PCR, lists solely in-frame clones and lacks some. The profile shows about 160,000 clones, roughly 85% of them singletons. The data originate from a study of blood T cell repertoires in COVID-19. The sequence was collected from a human donor with acute or convalescent COVID-19. The donor label of this sample is uncertain. Material for sequencing was peripheral blood. V and J are TRBV5-1 and TRBJ1-5; D may be TRBD1 (5 bases). CDR3 region: CASSLWGGKDQPQHF. The CDR3 bases are TGCGCCAGCAGCTTGTGGGGGGGAAAGGATCAGCCCCAGCATTTT.